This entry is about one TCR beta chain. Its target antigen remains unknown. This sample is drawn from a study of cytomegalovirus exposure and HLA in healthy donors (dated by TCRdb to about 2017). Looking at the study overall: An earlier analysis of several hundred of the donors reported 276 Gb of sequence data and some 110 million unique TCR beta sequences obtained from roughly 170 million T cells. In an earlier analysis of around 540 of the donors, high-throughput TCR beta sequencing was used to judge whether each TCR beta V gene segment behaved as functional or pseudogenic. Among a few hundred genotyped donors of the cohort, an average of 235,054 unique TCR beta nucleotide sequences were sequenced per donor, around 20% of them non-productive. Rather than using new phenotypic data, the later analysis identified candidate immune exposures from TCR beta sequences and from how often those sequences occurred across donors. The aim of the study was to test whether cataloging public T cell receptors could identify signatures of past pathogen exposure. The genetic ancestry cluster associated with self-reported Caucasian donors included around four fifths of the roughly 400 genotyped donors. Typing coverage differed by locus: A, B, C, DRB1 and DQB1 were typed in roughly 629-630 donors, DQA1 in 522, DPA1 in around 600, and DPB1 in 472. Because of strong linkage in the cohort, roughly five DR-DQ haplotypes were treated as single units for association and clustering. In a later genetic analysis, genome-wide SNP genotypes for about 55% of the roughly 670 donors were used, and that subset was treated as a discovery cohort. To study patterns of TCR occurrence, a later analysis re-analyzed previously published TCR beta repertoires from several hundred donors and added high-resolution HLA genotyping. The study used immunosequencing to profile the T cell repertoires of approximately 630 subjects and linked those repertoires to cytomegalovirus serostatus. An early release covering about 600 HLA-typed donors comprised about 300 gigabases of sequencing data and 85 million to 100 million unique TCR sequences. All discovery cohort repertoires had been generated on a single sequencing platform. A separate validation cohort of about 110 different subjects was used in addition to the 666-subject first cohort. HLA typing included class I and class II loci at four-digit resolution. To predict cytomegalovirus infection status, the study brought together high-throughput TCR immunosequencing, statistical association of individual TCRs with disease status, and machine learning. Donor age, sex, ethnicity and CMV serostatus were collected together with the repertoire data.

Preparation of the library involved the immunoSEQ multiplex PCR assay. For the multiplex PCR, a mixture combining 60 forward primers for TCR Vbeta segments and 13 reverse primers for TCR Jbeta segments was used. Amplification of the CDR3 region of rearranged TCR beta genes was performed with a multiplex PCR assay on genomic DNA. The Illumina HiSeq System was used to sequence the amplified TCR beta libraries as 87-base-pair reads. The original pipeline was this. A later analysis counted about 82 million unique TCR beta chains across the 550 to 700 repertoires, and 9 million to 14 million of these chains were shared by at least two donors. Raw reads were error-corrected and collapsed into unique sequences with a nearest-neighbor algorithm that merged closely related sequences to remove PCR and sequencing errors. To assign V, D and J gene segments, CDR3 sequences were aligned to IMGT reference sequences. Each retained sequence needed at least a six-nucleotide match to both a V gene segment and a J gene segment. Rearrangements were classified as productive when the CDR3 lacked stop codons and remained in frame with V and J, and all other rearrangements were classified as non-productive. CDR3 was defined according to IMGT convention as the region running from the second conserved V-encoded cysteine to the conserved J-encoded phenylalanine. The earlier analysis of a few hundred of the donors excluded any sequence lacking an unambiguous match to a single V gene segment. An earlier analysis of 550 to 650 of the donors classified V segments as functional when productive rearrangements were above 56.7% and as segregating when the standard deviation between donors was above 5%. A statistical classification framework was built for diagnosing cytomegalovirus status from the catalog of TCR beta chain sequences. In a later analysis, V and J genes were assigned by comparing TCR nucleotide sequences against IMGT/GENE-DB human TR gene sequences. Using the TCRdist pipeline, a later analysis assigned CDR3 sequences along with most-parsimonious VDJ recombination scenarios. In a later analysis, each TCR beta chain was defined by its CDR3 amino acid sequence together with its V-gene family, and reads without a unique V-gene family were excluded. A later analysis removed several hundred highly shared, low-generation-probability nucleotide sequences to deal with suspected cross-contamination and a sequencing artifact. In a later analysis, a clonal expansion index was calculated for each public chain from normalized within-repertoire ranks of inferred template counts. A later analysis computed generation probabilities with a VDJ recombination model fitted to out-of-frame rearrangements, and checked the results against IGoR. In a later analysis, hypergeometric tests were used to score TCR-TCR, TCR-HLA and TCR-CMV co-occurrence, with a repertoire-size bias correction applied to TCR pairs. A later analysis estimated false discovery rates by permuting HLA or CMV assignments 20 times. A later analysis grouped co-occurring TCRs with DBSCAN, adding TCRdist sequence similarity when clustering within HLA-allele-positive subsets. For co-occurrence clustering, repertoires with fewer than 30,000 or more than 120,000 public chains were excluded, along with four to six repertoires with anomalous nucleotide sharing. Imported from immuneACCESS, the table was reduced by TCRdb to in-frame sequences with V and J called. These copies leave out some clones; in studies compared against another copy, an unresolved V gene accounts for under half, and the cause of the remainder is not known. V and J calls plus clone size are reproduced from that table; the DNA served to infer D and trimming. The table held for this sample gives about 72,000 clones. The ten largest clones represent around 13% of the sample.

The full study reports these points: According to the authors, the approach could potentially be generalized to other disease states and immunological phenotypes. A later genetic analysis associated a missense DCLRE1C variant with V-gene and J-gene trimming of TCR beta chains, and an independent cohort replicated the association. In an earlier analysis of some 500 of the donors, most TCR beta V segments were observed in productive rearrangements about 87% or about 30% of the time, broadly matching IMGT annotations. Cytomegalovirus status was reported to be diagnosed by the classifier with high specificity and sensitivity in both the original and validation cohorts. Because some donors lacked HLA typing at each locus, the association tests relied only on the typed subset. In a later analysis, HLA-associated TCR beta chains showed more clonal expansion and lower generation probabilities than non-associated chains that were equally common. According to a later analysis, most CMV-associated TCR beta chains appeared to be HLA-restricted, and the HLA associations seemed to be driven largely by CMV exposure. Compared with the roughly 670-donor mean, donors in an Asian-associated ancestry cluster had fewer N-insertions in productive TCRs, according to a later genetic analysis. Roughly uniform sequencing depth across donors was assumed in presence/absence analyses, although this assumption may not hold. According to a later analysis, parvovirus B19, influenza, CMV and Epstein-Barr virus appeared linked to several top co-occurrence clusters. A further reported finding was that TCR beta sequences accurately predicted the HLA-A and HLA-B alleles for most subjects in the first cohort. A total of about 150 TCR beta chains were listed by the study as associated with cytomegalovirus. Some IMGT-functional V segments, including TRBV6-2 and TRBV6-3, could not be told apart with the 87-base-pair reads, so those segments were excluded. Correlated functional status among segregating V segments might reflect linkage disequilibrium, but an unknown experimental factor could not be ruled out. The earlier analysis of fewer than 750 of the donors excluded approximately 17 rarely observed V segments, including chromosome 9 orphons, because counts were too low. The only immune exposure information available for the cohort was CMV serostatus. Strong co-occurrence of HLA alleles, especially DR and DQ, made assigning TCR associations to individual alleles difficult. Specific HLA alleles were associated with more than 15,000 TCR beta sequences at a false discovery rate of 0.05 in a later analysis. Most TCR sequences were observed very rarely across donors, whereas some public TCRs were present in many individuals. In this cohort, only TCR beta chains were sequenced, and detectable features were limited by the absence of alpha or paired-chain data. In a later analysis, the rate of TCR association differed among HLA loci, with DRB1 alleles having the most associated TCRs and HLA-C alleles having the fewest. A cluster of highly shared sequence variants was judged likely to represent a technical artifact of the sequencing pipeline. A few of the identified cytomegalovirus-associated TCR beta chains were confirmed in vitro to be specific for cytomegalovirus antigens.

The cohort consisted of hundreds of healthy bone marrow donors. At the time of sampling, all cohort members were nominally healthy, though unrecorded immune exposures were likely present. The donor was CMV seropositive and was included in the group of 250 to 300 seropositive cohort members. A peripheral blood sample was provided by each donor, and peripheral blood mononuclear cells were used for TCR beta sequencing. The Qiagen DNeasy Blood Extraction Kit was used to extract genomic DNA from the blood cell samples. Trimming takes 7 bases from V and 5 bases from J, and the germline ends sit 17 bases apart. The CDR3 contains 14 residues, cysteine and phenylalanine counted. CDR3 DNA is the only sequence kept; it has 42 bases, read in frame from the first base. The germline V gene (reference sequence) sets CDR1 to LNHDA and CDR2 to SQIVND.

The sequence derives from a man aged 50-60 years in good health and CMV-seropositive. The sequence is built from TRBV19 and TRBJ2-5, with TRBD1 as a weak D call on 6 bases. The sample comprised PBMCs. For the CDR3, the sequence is CASNTGLRHETQYF. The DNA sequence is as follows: TGTGCCAGTAACACAGGGCTTAGGCACGAGACCCAGTACTTC.